These 20 T cell receptor beta chains share one sample of origin, sequenced in a study of T cells in Graves' hyperthyroidism and ophthalmopathy. TCR beta CDR3 sequences were amplified from RNA transcripts. The HTBI primer set drove a first-round RT-PCR of the TCR CDR3. From the multiplex PCR reads, TCRdb called clonotypes with MiXCR, one entry per CDR3 protein. The data show approximately 420,000 distinct CDR3 sequences, roughly 15% seen once. Input material: blood. The receptor source for this set is a woman between 18 and 29 years old with Graves' hyperthyroidism.

This clonotype has ten or more counts. This rearrangement joins TRBV7-2 to TRBJ1-2; TRBD1 might be the D (6 bases). CDR3 length equals 14 residues. V shed 5 bases and J shed 4 bases, with 14 bases lying between them. CDR1 SGHTA and CDR2 FQGNSA come from the germline V gene. CDR3 sequence: CASSPPGQFYGYTF. In DNA form, the CDR3 reads TGTGCCAGCAGCCCTCCTGGACAGTTCTATGGCTACACCTTC.

This clonotype was seen many times. This rearrangement joins TRBV29-1 to TRBJ1-1; D remains unclear. The V gene lost 4 bases and the J gene lost 1 base, with 10 bases spanning the gap. The CDR3 is 13 amino acids. Germline V gives CDR1 SQVTM, CDR2 ANQGSEA. CDR3 region: CSVGLFGNTEAFF. Written as DNA, the CDR3 is TGCAGCGTTGGGCTGTTCGGGAACACTGAAGCTTTCTTT.

This clonotype was counted at least ten times. The genes are TRBV7-9 and TRBJ2-7; D gene unclear. From germline, CDR1 is SEHNR and CDR2 FQNEAQ (reference sequence). The CDR3 is 14 residues long. V lost 0 bases and J lost 2, with 8 bases in between. CDR3 loop: CASSLASSAYEQYF. CDR3 bases: TGTGCCAGCAGCTTAGCGTCGTCAGCCTACGAGCAGTACTTC. The full variable domain, in which reference TRBV7-9 and TRBJ2-7 provide the parts outside the CDR3, is DTGVSQNPRHKITKRGQNVTFRCDPISEHNRLYWYRQTLGQGPEFLTYFQNEAQLEKSRLLSDRFSAERPKGSFSTLEIQRTEQGDSAMYLCASSLASSAYEQYFGPGTRLTVT.

This clonotype was detected ten times or more. The chain joins TRBV28 to TRBJ2-2; D ambiguous. V lost 3 bases and J 6 bases, leaving 11 bases between the germline ends. The germline V gene encodes CDR1 MDHEN and CDR2 SYDVKM. This CDR3 contains 14 residues. The CDR3 DNA reads as TGTGCCAGCAGTTTGGTAGGGCGGTCCGGGGAGCTGTTTTTT. The encoded protein is CASSLVGRSGELFF.

This clonotype was found a few times. This chain uses TRBV19 with TRBJ2-1, with 15 bases lining up with TRBD2. The CDR3 has 17 amino acids. CDR1 and CDR2 from the germline V gene are LNHDA and SQIVND (reference sequence). After removal of 6 bases from V and 6 bases from J, the junction contained 9 bases not matched to a gene. CDR3 in amino acids: CASSRGLAGGLSNEQFF. The CDR3 DNA is TGTGCCAGTAGCCGTGGACTAGCGGGAGGGCTATCCAATGAGCAGTTCTTC. The whole variable domain, filled in from reference TRBV19 and TRBJ2-1, reads DGGITQSPKYLFRKEGQNVTLSCEQNLNHDAMYWYRQDPGQGLRLIYYSQIVNDFQKGDIAEGYSVSREKKESFPLTVTSAQKNPTAFYLCASSRGLAGGLSNEQFFGPGTRLTVL.

This clonotype was counted only a few times. This CDR3 reads CASSLRADGKETQYF. The CDR3 DNA reads as TGTGCCAGCAGCTTAAGAGCGGACGGAAAAGAGACCCAGTACTTC. This chain connects TRBV7-9 to TRBJ2-5; TRBD2 might be the D (5 bases). The V and J ends lost 2 bases and 3 bases respectively, with 13 bases between them. In germline, CDR1 is SEHNR, CDR2 FQNEAQ (reference sequence). The CDR3 is 15 amino acids.

This clonotype was seen ten or more times. The chain links TRBV12-3 or TRBV12-4 to TRBJ1-4; D ambiguous. V was pared by 5 bases and J by 8 bases, with 12 bases between. The CDR3 is 13 amino acids. CDR3 sequence: CASSGFPREKLFF. CDR3 coding DNA: TGTGCCAGCAGTGGGTTCCCCCGGGAAAAACTGTTTTTT.

There are many counts of this clonotype. The chain joins TRBV27 to TRBJ2-3; TRBD2 agrees at 12 bases. Germline CDR1 reads MNHEY; CDR2 reads SMNVEV (reference sequence). Trimming cost V 9 bases and J 9 bases; bases outside gene matches: 13. This CDR3 is 15 amino acids long. Written as DNA, the CDR3 is TGTGCCAGTAGAAGGGGACTAGCGGGCCCGAGGACGCAGTATTTT. Translating gives CASRRGLAGPRTQYF.

This clonotype was picked up many times. The rearrangement links TRBV5-1 to TRBJ2-3; 9 bases agree with TRBD2. Germline V gives CDR1 SGHRS, CDR2 YFSETQ. The CDR3 is 16 residues long. With 4 bases clipped from V and 4 bases from J, the junction kept 10 bases outside the gene matches. CDR3 nucleotides: TGCGCCAGCAGCACGGGCCTAGCGGGAAACGCAGATACGCAGTATTTT. Amino acid sequence: CASSTGLAGNADTQYF.

This clonotype has at least ten counts. The genes are TRBV2 and TRBJ1-5; tentatively, D is TRBD1 (5 bases). Germline V gives CDR1 SNHLY, CDR2 FYNNEI. This CDR3 has 14 amino acids. The V and J ends lost 2 bases and 6 bases respectively, with 11 bases between them. The CDR3 bases are TGTGCCAGCAGTGAACTCAGGGTAGGTCAGCCCCAGCATTTT. Its translation is CASSELRVGQPQHF.

This clonotype was seen only a few times. The chain has TRBV4-3 and TRBJ2-3; 10 nucleotides agree with TRBD2. CDR1 is LGHNA and CDR2 is YSLEER in the germline V gene. The CDR3 has 18 residues. Trimming took 1 base from V and 2 from J; bases not matched to a gene: 9. CDR3 nucleotides: TGCGCCAGCAGCCAAGCCCGGCTTAGCGGGAGGCCCACAGATACGCAGTATTTT. Its translation: CASSQARLSGRPTDTQYF.

This clonotype has a count of ten or more. The chain couples TRBV12-3 or TRBV12-4 to TRBJ2-1; no clear D. The CDR3 has 11 amino acids. Trimming left V 5 bases short and J 8 bases short, with 7 bases between. The CDR3 loop is CASSRLDEQFF. The DNA of the CDR3 is TGTGCCAGCAGTCGTTTGGATGAGCAGTTCTTC.

This clonotype was recorded many times. The chain employs TRBV12-3 or TRBV12-4 and TRBJ2-1, with TRBD1 matching 10 bases. The CDR3 sequence is 15 residues long. Trimming removed 6 bases from V and 2 bases from J; junction bases left unmatched: 4. CDR3 in DNA: TGTGCCAGCAGATCCGGGACAGGGGCCTACAATGAGCAGTTCTTC. This gives the protein CASRSGTGAYNEQFF.

The sample holds many counts of this clonotype. The chain couples TRBV11-2 to TRBJ2-6; perhaps TRBD1 as D (5 bases). The CDR3 is 15 amino acids. The ends were cut back, 7 bases at V and 0 bases at J, with 10 bases in the middle. The germline gives CDR1 SGHAT, CDR2 FQNNGV. CDR3 sequence reads: CASTMTDSGANVLTF. The DNA of the CDR3 is TGTGCCAGCACTATGACAGACTCTGGGGCCAACGTCCTGACTTTC.

The rearrangement uses TRBV20-1 and TRBJ1-5; 11 bases are a match to TRBD1. This CDR3 has 15 residues. The ends lost 3 bases at V and 5 bases at J; junction bases unmatched: 6. Germline CDR1 and CDR2: DFQATT and SNEGSKA (reference sequence). In DNA, the CDR3 is TGCAGTGCTAGTTATAGGACAGGGGGCGATCAGCCCCAGCATTTT. This encodes CSASYRTGGDQPQHF.

This clonotype was counted a few times. The chain has TRBV6-4 and TRBJ2-2, with D maybe TRBD2 (6 bases). This CDR3 has 15 residues. V dropped 3 bases and J dropped 3 bases, with 11 bases sitting between them. The germline V gene has CDR1 MRHNA and CDR2 SNTAGT. The CDR3 region has the DNA TGTGCCAGCAGTGAGGGACTCGGGGACACCGGGGAGCTGTTTTTT. Translated, it gives CASSEGLGDTGELFF.

This clonotype was counted many times. The chain employs TRBV30 and TRBJ2-7; 7 bases agree with TRBD2. V was pared by 5 bases and J by 5 bases, with 3 bases of the junction left unmatched. Germline CDR1 reads GTSNPN; CDR2 reads SVGIG (reference sequence). This CDR3 comprises 11 residues. The CDR3 loop reads CAWGDYNEQYF. The DNA of the CDR3 is TGTGCCTGGGGGGACTACAACGAGCAGTACTTC.

This clonotype showed up many times. The rearrangement joins TRBV7-2 to TRBJ2-1; D is possibly TRBD2 (5 bases). The CDR3 sequence is 12 residues long. Germline V gives CDR1 SGHTA, CDR2 FQGNSA. V was clipped by 1 base and J by 9 bases, with 7 bases between them. This chain's CDR3 is CASSLEAGEQFF. The CDR3 DNA reads as TGTGCCAGCAGCTTAGAGGCGGGTGAGCAGTTCTTC.

This clonotype was seen at least ten times. This sequence joins TRBV11-2 and TRBJ2-1, with TRBD1 as a possible D gene (5 bases). The V gene's germline CDR1 is SGHAT and CDR2 FQNNGV. The V end was cut by 0 bases, the J end by 8 bases, with 26 bases between. The CDR3 loop spans 19 amino acids. The CDR3 region has the DNA TGTGCCAGCAGCTTAGAGGGTAGGGCAGGGCCCAATGTGTTCGATGAGCAGTTCTTC. This encodes CASSLEGRAGPNVFDEQFF.

In this sample, this clonotype turned up many times. This chain uses TRBV27 with TRBJ2-1, with 8 bases fitting TRBD2. The germline V gene encodes CDR1 MNHEY and CDR2 SMNVEV (reference sequence). V gave up 3 bases and J gave up 7 bases; unmatched junction bases: 11. The CDR3 sequence is 16 residues long. The CDR3 spells CASSFSGGRPRNEQFF. DNA for the CDR3: TGTGCCAGCAGTTTTTCGGGCGGGAGGCCAAGAAATGAGCAGTTCTTC.